The 2 T cell receptor beta chains listed next were all sequenced from one sample in a study of blood T cell repertoires in COVID-19. TCRdb's table, derived via immunoSEQ multiplex PCR, lists solely in-frame clones and lacks some. The sample yields approximately 67,000 clones, roughly 90% seen once. The specimen sequenced was peripheral blood. These receptors originate from an older woman with active COVID-19.

The rearrangement links TRBV18 to TRBJ1-5, with D unclear. In germline, CDR1 is KGHSH, CDR2 LQKENI. V was clipped by 3 bases and J by 0 bases, with 6 bases between them. The CDR3 is 14 amino acids. The CDR3 coding sequence is TGTGCCAGCTCACCGGAGCCTAGCAATCAGCCCCAGCATTTT. The encoded protein is CASSPEPSNQPQHF.

The rearrangement uses TRBV5-4 and TRBJ2-1; 7 positions match TRBD2. CDR3 length: 16 amino acids. V was clipped by 3 bases and J by 4 bases; unmatched bases: 10. Germline CDR1 is SGHNT and CDR2 is YYREEE (reference sequence). The CDR3, as DNA: TGTGCCAGCAGCTCGAGGAGACTAGCAGAATACAATGAGCAGTTCTTC. The encoded protein is CASSSRRLAEYNEQFF. Full variable domain (missing parts from reference TRBV5-4 and TRBJ2-1): ETGVTQSPTHLIKTRGQQVTLRCSSQSGHNTVSWYQQALGQGPQFIFQYYREEENGRGNFPPRFSGLQFPNYSSELNVNALELDDSALYLCASSSRRLAEYNEQFFGPGTRLTVL.